The 10 T cell receptor beta chains in this list originate from one sample, sequenced in a study of blood T cell repertoires in COVID-19. TCRdb's copy holds only in-frame clones and misses some; the assay was immunoSEQ multiplex PCR. The sample carries tens of thousands of clones, around 84% recorded once. The material sequenced was peripheral blood. These receptors came from a man between 45 and 60 years old with active COVID-19.

The chain carries TRBV18 and TRBJ1-3; D is unresolved. This CDR3 has 15 amino acids. Trimming shortened V by 2 bases and J by 2 bases, and 10 bases separated the two germline ends. Germline CDR1 and CDR2: KGHSH and LQKENI. CDR3 protein: CASSPRNTAGNTIYF. The CDR3 DNA sequence: TGTGCCAGCTCACCAAGGAACACAGCTGGAAACACCATATATTTT. The full variable domain, in which reference TRBV18 and TRBJ1-3 provide the parts outside the CDR3, is NAGVMQNPRHLVRRRGQEARLRCSPMKGHSHVYWYRQLPEEGLKFMVYLQKENIIDESGMPKERFSAEFPKEGPSILRIQQVVRGDSAAYFCASSPRNTAGNTIYFGEGSWLTVV.

The CDR3 loop is CAWSSGLAGLEQYV. Written as DNA, the CDR3 is TGTGCCTGGAGCTCGGGACTAGCGGGCCTCGAGCAGTACGTC. The genes are TRBV30 and TRBJ2-7, with 12 bases matching TRBD2. After removal of 3 bases from V and 6 bases from J, the junction contained 6 bases not matched to a gene. The V gene's germline CDR1 is GTSNPN and CDR2 SVGIG (reference sequence). CDR3 length: 14 residues.

J is TRBJ2-5 and V is TRBV24-1; 7 bases are a match to TRBD2. CDR1 KGHDR and CDR2 SFDVKD come from the germline V gene. The junction had 9 bases not matched to a gene; V was cut back by 9 bases and J by 9 bases. CDR3 length: 12 residues. The CDR3 protein is CATGRSGGPQYF. The CDR3 DNA is TGTGCCACCGGTCGTTCGGGGGGTCCCCAGTACTTC.

The chain carries TRBV19 and TRBJ1-2, with D tentatively TRBD1 (6 bases). CDR1 and CDR2 from the germline V gene are LNHDA and SQIVND (reference sequence). V lost 5 bases, J lost 7 bases, and 14 bases lay in between. The CDR3 contains 13 residues. The CDR3 protein is CASSEQGFVGYTF. The CDR3 DNA is TGTGCCAGTAGTGAACAGGGTTTTGTTGGCTACACCTTC. Based on the CDR3 plus reference TRBV19 and TRBJ1-2, the full variable domain is DGGITQSPKYLFRKEGQNVTLSCEQNLNHDAMYWYRQDPGQGLRLIYYSQIVNDFQKGDIAEGYSVSREKKESFPLTVTSAQKNPTAFYLCASSEQGFVGYTFGSGTRLTVV.

This clone has just one count. CDR3 DNA: TGTGCCAGTAGTATAGGGACTATGGGGGTCGGGGAGCTGTTTTTT. Encoded protein: CASSIGTMGVGELFF. The chain joins TRBV19 to TRBJ2-2, with D tentatively TRBD2 (6 bases). V dropped 1 base and J dropped 7 bases, with 13 bases sitting between them. The CDR3 loop spans 15 amino acids. In germline, CDR1 is LNHDA, CDR2 SQIVND (reference sequence).

The rearrangement links TRBV11-3 to TRBJ2-7; D not certain. Trimming shortened V by 4 bases and J by 6 bases, and 16 bases separated the two germline ends. The CDR3 has 14 amino acids. Per germline, CDR1 SGHNT and CDR2 YENEEA. CDR3 protein: CASSSTGLYLEQYV. CDR3 nucleotide sequence: TGTGCCAGCAGCTCGACGGGTCTGTATCTCGAGCAGTACGTC.

This chain links TRBV18 with TRBJ1-3, with D perhaps matching TRBD1 (6 bases). This CDR3 is built from 15 residues. The germline V and J ends were trimmed by 4 bases and 0 bases, with 10 bases remaining between them. Germline V gives CDR1 KGHSH, CDR2 LQKENI. The CDR3 sequence: CASSQGQNSGNTIYF. CDR3 bases: TGTGCCAGCTCACAAGGACAGAACTCTGGAAACACCATATATTTT.

This clone was recorded once. The chain couples TRBV2 to TRBJ1-2, with 10 bases fitting TRBD1. The germline V gene has CDR1 SNHLY and CDR2 FYNNEI. CDR3 size: 14 residues. V gave up 5 bases and J gave up 6 bases; unmatched junction bases: 6. The CDR3 protein is CASSRTGTGDGYTF. The CDR3 region has the DNA TGTGCCAGCAGTAGGACCGGGACAGGGGATGGCTACACCTTC.

V gene TRBV19 combines with J gene TRBJ2-5; D is perhaps TRBD2 (5 bases). The CDR3 loop spans 13 amino acids. Trimming removed 4 bases from V and 7 bases from J, with 13 bases in between. The germline V gene has CDR1 LNHDA and CDR2 SQIVND (reference sequence). The CDR3 here is CASSRSIEGTQYF. CDR3 DNA sequence: TGTGCCAGTAGTAGATCGATCGAGGGGACCCAGTACTTC. The full variable domain, rest sourced from reference TRBV19 and TRBJ2-5, is DGGITQSPKYLFRKEGQNVTLSCEQNLNHDAMYWYRQDPGQGLRLIYYSQIVNDFQKGDIAEGYSVSREKKESFPLTVTSAQKNPTAFYLCASSRSIEGTQYFGPGTRLLVL.

This clone was detected only once. The rearrangement uses TRBV5-1 and TRBJ2-3; a weak D match, TRBD2 (6 bases). Trimming removed 3 bases from V and 0 bases from J, with 11 bases in between. CDR3 length equals 15 residues. Germline V gene data show CDR1 as SGHRS and CDR2 as YFSETQ. CDR3 region: CASSSGDTSTDTQYF. The CDR3, as DNA: TGCGCCAGCAGCTCGGGGGATACAAGCACAGATACGCAGTATTTT.